The TCR beta chain described here comes from a study of T cell repertoires in cytomegalovirus infection. Study at large: As its CMV epitopes, the study selected recently identified HLA-C-restricted and well-studied HLA-B-restricted targets. Evidence of both CMV infection and a matching HLA type came from public TCR beta signatures.

In germline, CDR1 is SSHAT, CDR2 FNYEAQ (reference sequence). CDR3 length equals 15 residues. This clonotype has a count of ten or more. Its antigen is not known. The junction differs from germline at one of its ends, possibly a read error. TCRdb ran MiXCR on the reads and lists one entry per CDR3 protein. The sample lists fewer than 1,000,000 distinct CDR3 sequences, roughly 31% seen once, with about 14% in the top ten. The sequence came from a human donor in good health (CMV status not recorded). Some clones in this sample may be carry-over from other donors' samples. The J gene is TRBJ2-1, the V gene TRBV7-7, with D perhaps matching TRBD1 (5 bases). Material: cultured CD8+ T cells from PBMCs, obtained from culture after CMV antigen stimulation. The CDR3 nucleotides read TGTGCTAGCAGCCCCAAGCAGGGCCCCTACAATGAGCAGTTCTTC. Translating gives CASSPKQGPYNEQFF. Variable domain in full (rest from reference TRBV7-7 and TRBJ2-1): GAGVSQSPRYKVTKRGQDVTLRCDPISSHATLYWYQQALGQGPEFLTYFNYEAQPDKSGLPSDRFSAERPEGSISTLTIQRTEQRDSAMYRCASSPKQGPYNEQFFGPGTRLTVL.